A single sample is the source of the 17 T cell receptor beta chains below, sequenced in a study of siplizumab effects on memory and regulatory T cells. Profiled with immunoSEQ multiplex PCR; TCRdb holds only in-frame clones, not every one. The data show some 7,000 clones, more than 60% seen once. The specimen was effector memory CD8+ T cells sorted from blood. Specified subset: unstimulated CD8+ effector memory T cells. All receptors come from a human donor in good health.

This clone was seen once. V usage is TRBV18 and J usage is TRBJ2-1; 13 nucleotides agree with TRBD2. This CDR3 is 14 amino acids long. Germline V lookup: CDR1 KGHSH, CDR2 LQKENI. V was clipped by 3 bases and J by 9 bases; unmatched bases: 2. The DNA of the CDR3 is TGTGCCAGCTCACCCAGACTAGCGGGAGGTGAGCAGTTCTTC. Its translation is CASSPRLAGGEQFF.

J is TRBJ2-3 and V is TRBV28; D gene ambiguous. CDR1 is MDHEN, CDR2 SYDVKM, per germline. Trimming cost V 4 bases and J 4 bases, with 9 bases left between them. The CDR3 has 13 residues. The DNA of the CDR3 is TGTGCCAGCAGTTCCGAGAGACCAGATACGCAGTATTTT. This translates into CASSSERPDTQYF.

The chain links TRBV9 to TRBJ1-2; D unclear. CDR3 length equals 13 residues. Germline V gives CDR1 SGDLS, CDR2 YYNGEE. Between the trimmed V and J ends, which lost 0 bases and 5 bases, there was a span of 8 bases. CDR3 loop: CASSVGQRYGYTF. The CDR3 DNA reads as TGTGCCAGCAGCGTAGGGCAGAGATATGGCTACACCTTC.

This chain links TRBV7-6 with TRBJ2-7; TRBD2 matches 15 bases. This CDR3 has 18 residues. J was trimmed by 2 bases and V by 5 bases; bases with no gene match: 10. Germline V gives CDR1 SGHVS, CDR2 FNYEAQ. The CDR3 DNA is TGTGCCAGCAGCCCAGGACTAGCGGGAGGGCCGATCCCCTACGAGCAGTACTTC. This translates into CASSPGLAGGPIPYEQYF.

In its sample, this clone was seen a few times. The chain couples TRBV12-5 to TRBJ2-4, with D possibly TRBD2 on 6 matching bases. The ends were cut back, 3 bases at V and 1 base at J, with 10 bases in the middle. Germline V CDR1 and CDR2: LGHNT, FRNRAP. The CDR3 has 15 amino acids. CDR3 residues: CASGFGGDAKNIQYF. The CDR3 bases are TGTGCTAGTGGTTTCGGGGGAGATGCCAAAAACATTCAGTACTTC. The complete variable domain, with remaining parts taken from reference TRBV12-5 and TRBJ2-4, reads DARVTQTPRHKVTEMGQEVTMRCQPILGHNTVFWYRQTMMQGLELLAYFRNRAPLDDSGMPKDRFSAEMPDATLATLKIQPSEPRDSAVYFCASGFGGDAKNIQYFGAGTRLSVL.

V and J are TRBV12-5 and TRBJ1-5; D gene uncertain. The CDR3 spans 10 residues. Per germline, CDR1 LGHNT and CDR2 FRNRAP. V gave up 3 bases and J gave up 6 bases, with 0 bases separating them. The CDR3 region has the DNA TGTGCTAGTGGTTTTCAGCCCCAGCATTTT. Its protein product is CASGFQPQHF.

This chain links TRBV4-2 with TRBJ1-1; D possibly corresponds to TRBD1 (5 bases). Trimming shortened V by 2 bases and J by 0 bases, and 10 bases separated the two germline ends. This CDR3 contains 15 residues. The germline V gene has CDR1 LGHNA and CDR2 YNFKEQ. This CDR3 is CASSQQGLLNTEAFF. DNA for the CDR3: TGTGCCAGCAGCCAACAGGGCTTATTGAACACTGAAGCTTTCTTT.

The V call is TRBV28, the J call TRBJ2-2; D is possibly TRBD1 or TRBD2 (5 bases each). Germline lookup yields CDR1 MDHEN and CDR2 SYDVKM. This CDR3 comprises 13 residues. The germline V and J ends were trimmed by 3 bases and 6 bases, with 8 bases remaining between them. As DNA, the CDR3 is TGTGCCAGCAGTTTTCAGGGAGCCGGGGAGCTGTTTTTT. Its protein is CASSFQGAGELFF.

This sequence joins TRBV7-9 and TRBJ2-1; the match to TRBD2 covers 15 bases. CDR3 length: 16 residues. V lost 5 bases to trimming and J lost 8 bases; unmatched junction nucleotides: 7. In germline, CDR1 is SEHNR, CDR2 FQNEAQ (reference sequence). The CDR3: CASSRWTSGRVDEQFF. The CDR3 region has the DNA TGTGCCAGCAGCCGATGGACTAGCGGGAGGGTAGATGAGCAGTTCTTC.

This clone occurred a few times. Distinct nucleotide sequences in the sample also encode this CDR3. The rearrangement joins TRBV10-3 to TRBJ2-1; the match to TRBD2 covers 10 bases. There are 14 residues in the CDR3. Germline lookup yields CDR1 ENHRY and CDR2 SYGVKD. V dropped 10 bases and J dropped 2; count of bases not matched to a gene: 5. CDR3 protein: CATLAGDTYNEQFF. In nucleotides, the CDR3 is TGTGCCACCCTAGCGGGAGACACCTACAATGAGCAGTTCTTC.

V usage is TRBV9 and J usage is TRBJ2-5; 10 bases fit TRBD1. V gave up 3 bases and J gave up 4 bases; unmatched junction bases: 9. The CDR3 is 16 residues long. Germline V lookup: CDR1 SGDLS, CDR2 YYNGEE. The chain's CDR3 is CASSAGTGVGRETQYF. For the CDR3, the DNA is TGTGCCAGCAGCGCAGGGACAGGGGTGGGAAGAGAGACCCAGTACTTC.

The V and J genes are TRBV27 and TRBJ2-7; 8 nucleotides agree with TRBD1. CDR3 size: 14 residues. The V gene end was trimmed by 6 bases and the J gene end by 5 bases; junction bases not matched to a gene: 9. Germline loops: CDR1 MNHEY, CDR2 SMNVEV (reference sequence). CDR3 DNA sequence: TGTGCCAGCAGCCTCAGACAGGGGCCCCACGAGCAGTACTTC. Its translation is CASSLRQGPHEQYF.

The table lists this clone with a few counts. The V gene is TRBV30, the J gene TRBJ1-5; possible D gene TRBD1, 6 bases. Trimming left V 0 bases short and J 2 bases short, with 14 bases between. Germline V gives CDR1 GTSNPN, CDR2 SVGIG (reference sequence). The CDR3 is 16 residues long. The CDR3 DNA sequence: TGTGCCTGGAGTGTAGGGGGGATTAGAGGCAATCAGCCCCAGCATTTT. This codes for CAWSVGGIRGNQPQHF.

This rearrangement joins TRBV4-1 to TRBJ1-3; 8 nucleotides match TRBD1. CDR1 is MGHRA and CDR2 is YSYEKL in the germline V gene. The CDR3 runs to 19 residues. The V gene end was trimmed by 2 bases and the J gene end by 3 bases; junction bases not matched to a gene: 15. The CDR3 reads CASSQTAGGGTFFGNTIYF. DNA for the CDR3: TGCGCCAGCAGCCAAACTGCAGGGGGCGGAACGTTCTTTGGAAACACCATATATTTT.

This chain uses TRBV7-9 with TRBJ1-4; no clear D gene. Per the germline V gene, CDR1 is SEHNR and CDR2 is FQNEAQ (reference sequence). Trimming took 8 bases from V and 8 from J, leaving 15 bases between them. The CDR3 is 13 amino acids. The CDR3 sequence is CASGLGIGEKLFF. The CDR3 bases are TGTGCCAGCGGCCTGGGGATTGGAGAAAAACTGTTTTTT.

The count of this clone is one. This chain connects TRBV9 to TRBJ2-5; perhaps TRBD1 as D (6 bases). CDR1 and CDR2 from the germline V gene are SGDLS and YYNGEE. Trimming took 3 bases from V and 7 from J, leaving 16 bases between them. The CDR3 is 14 amino acids. CDR3 coding DNA: TGTGCCAGCAGCGCTCGACAGGAAAGGCGGACCCAGTACTTC. Its protein is CASSARQERRTQYF.

The rearrangement uses TRBV13 and TRBJ2-3; the match to TRBD2 covers 15 bases. The V segment lost 6 bases and the J segment 3 bases; nucleotides outside the gene matches: 13. Germline V gene lookup returns CDR1 PRHDT and CDR2 FYEKMQ (reference sequence). The CDR3 totals 19 residues. This CDR3 reads CASSQSGTSGRWRTDTQYF. The DNA for the CDR3 is TGTGCCAGCAGTCAATCCGGGACTAGCGGGAGGTGGAGGACAGATACGCAGTATTTT.